This T cell receptor (beta chain) was recovered during a study of T cells after yellow fever vaccination. Study details: Libraries from low-cell-number fractions were prepared with the SMART-Seq v4 Ultra Low Input RNA kit.

Whole-study results and caveats: Reappearance after the booster was observed for most primary-vaccination clones (roughly 95% CD4, over 70% CD8). Though weaker, the secondary response peaked faster, on day 5 versus 15. Bulk-population clonotypes that are abundant could appear as contaminants in FACS-sorted repertoires.

Concerning this clonotype itself: Its target is not known.

TCRdb re-called the 5' RACE reads through MiXCR, storing one row per CDR3 protein. This sample has 610,000 or so distinct CDR3 sequences, with roughly 12% found just once. CDR1 and CDR2 (germline): MNHEY, SVGAGI. The CDR3 spans 16 residues. V shed 2 bases and J 6 bases; nucleotides not matched to a gene: 9. V usage is TRBV6-5 and J usage is TRBJ2-1; 8 nucleotides align to TRBD2. Material: PBMCs, obtained on the day of the yellow fever booster vaccination. The sequence derives from a man between 25 and 39 years old who received the YFV17D yellow fever vaccine. CDR3 sequence reads: CASSYASGGRFNEQFF. The DNA for the CDR3 is TGTGCCAGCAGTTACGCCTCTGGCGGGAGGTTCAATGAGCAGTTCTTC.